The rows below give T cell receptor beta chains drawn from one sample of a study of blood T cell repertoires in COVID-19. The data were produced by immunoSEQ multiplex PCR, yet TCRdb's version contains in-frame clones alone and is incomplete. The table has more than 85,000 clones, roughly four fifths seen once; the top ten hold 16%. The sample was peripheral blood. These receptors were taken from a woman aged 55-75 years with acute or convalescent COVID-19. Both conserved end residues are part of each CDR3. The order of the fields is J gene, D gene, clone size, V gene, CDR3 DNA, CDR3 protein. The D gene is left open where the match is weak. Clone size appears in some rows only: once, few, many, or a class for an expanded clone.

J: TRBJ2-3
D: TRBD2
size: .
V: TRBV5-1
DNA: TGCGCCAGCAGCAACGGACTAGCGAGCACAGATACGCAGTATTTT
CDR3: CASSNGLASTDTQYF

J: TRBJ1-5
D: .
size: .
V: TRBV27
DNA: TGTGCCAGCAGTTTATCTGCAGGGTCAGGGCAGCCCCAGCATTTT
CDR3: CASSLSAGSGQPQHF

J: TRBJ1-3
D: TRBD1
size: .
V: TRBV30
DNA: TGTGCCTGGAGCAAGGGGGCCTCAGGAAACACCATATATTTT
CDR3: CAWSKGASGNTIYF

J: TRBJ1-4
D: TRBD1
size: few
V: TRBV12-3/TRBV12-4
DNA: TGTGCCAGCACTCGGACAGGGGATGAAAAACTGTTTTTT
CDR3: CASTRTGDEKLFF

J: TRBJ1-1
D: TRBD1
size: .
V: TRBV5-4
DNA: TGTGCCAGCAGCGCGGGTCCCGGGACAGGCCCGAACACTGAAGCTTTCTTT
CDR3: CASSAGPGTGPNTEAFF

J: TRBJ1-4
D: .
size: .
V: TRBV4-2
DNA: TGTGCCAGCAGCCCGGGGGTGAACCCAACTAATGAAAAACTGTTTTTT
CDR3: CASSPGVNPTNEKLFF

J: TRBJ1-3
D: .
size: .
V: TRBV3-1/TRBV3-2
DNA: TGTGCCAGCAGCCAAGATACGGTCTCTGGAAACACCATATATTTT
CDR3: CASSQDTVSGNTIYF

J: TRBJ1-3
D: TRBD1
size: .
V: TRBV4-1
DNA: TGCGCCAGCAGCCAAGGAGGGGTCAGGGGGCCACTCTCTGGAAACACCATATATTTT
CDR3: CASSQGGVRGPLSGNTIYF

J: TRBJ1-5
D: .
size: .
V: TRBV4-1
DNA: TGCGCCAGCAGACCGAATATCTATAGCAATCAGCCCCAGCATTTT
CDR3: CASRPNIYSNQPQHF

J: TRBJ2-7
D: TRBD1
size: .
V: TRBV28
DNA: TGTGCCAGCAGTTTTGGGGCAGGGGGCAACGACGAGCAGTACTTC
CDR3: CASSFGAGGNDEQYF

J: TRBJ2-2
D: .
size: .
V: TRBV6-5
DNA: TGTGCCAGCAGTTCCTACGGGAACACCGGGGAGCTGTTTTTT
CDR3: CASSSYGNTGELFF

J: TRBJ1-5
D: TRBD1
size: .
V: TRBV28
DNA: TGTGCCAGCATGCTGGGACAGGGCAATCAGCCCCAGCATTTT
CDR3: CASMLGQGNQPQHF

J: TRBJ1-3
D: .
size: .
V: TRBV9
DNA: TGTGCCAGCAGCGTCACCAGTGGCCCCTCTGGAAACACCATATATTTT
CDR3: CASSVTSGPSGNTIYF

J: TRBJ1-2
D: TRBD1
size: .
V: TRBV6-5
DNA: TGTGCCAGCAGTTACTCGACAGGGGTGGAAGGCTACACCTTC
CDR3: CASSYSTGVEGYTF

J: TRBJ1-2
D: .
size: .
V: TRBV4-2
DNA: TGTGCCAGCAGCCAAGATGGAACCGGGGTATCGACCTACTATGGCTACACCTTC
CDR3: CASSQDGTGVSTYYGYTF

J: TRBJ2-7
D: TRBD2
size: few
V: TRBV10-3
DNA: TGTGCCAGCGGGGGGACAAGCTCCTACGAGCAGTACTTC
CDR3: CASGGTSSYEQYF

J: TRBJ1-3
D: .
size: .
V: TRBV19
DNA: TGTGCCAGTAAAACAGGGCCATCTGGAAACACCATATATTTT
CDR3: CASKTGPSGNTIYF

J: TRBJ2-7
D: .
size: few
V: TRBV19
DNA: TGTGCCAGTAGTGTCGACACGGTACAGTACTTC
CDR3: CASSVDTVQYF

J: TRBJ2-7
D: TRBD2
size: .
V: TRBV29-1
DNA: TGCAGCGCTTCGGGACTAGCGGGACCCTACGAGCAGTACTTC
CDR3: CSASGLAGPYEQYF

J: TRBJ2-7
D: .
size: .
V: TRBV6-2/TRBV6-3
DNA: TGTGCCAGCAGTGACGGGTACGAGCAGTACTTC
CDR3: CASSDGYEQYF

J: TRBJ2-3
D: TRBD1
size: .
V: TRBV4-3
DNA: TGCGCCAGCAGCCAATCCAGGACAGGGGAAAATACGCAGTATTTT
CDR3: CASSQSRTGENTQYF

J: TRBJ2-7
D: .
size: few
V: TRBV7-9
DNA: TGTGCCAGCAGCGCCACGGACAGTACCTACGAGCAGTACTTC
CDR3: CASSATDSTYEQYF

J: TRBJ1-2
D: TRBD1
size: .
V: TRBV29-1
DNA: TGCAGCGTTGACGGACAGGTTTTTAATGGCTACACCTTC
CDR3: CSVDGQVFNGYTF

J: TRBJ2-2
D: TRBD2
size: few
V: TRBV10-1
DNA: TGCGATTTAGGACCAGCGGGGGCCCACACCGGGGAGCTGTTTTTT
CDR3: CDLGPAGAHTGELFF

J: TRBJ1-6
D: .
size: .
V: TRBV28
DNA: TGTGCCAGCAGTTTATACAGGGATAATTCACCCCTCCACTTT
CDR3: CASSLYRDNSPLHF

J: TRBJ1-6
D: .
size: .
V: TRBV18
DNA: TGTGCCAGCTCAGACAGCTTCTCAGAGTCACCCCTCCACTTT
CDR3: CASSDSFSESPLHF

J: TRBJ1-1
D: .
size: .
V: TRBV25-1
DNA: TGTGCCAGCATTATGAACACTGAAGCTTTCTTT
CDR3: CASIMNTEAFF

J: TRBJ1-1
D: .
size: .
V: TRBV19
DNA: TGTGCCAGTAGATTAGGGAGGAGGGACACTGAAGCTTTCTTT
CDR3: CASRLGRRDTEAFF

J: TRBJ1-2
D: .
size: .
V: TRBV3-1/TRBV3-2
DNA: TGTGCCAGCAGCCAAGTTAGGCAGGGCTTTCAAGGCTACACCTTC
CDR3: CASSQVRQGFQGYTF

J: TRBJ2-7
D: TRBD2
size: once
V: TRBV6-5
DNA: TGTGCCAGCAGTTACTCGGGAGGGGTCTCCTACGAGCAGTACTTC
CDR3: CASSYSGGVSYEQYF

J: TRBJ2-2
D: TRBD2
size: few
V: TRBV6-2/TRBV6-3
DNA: TGTGCCAGCAGTCCAACTCGGAGACTAGCCTCCGGGGAGCTGTTTTTT
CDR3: CASSPTRRLASGELFF

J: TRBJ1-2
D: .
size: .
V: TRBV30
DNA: TGTGCCTGGTGGCGGCCTCTAAATGGCTACACCTTC
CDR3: CAWWRPLNGYTF